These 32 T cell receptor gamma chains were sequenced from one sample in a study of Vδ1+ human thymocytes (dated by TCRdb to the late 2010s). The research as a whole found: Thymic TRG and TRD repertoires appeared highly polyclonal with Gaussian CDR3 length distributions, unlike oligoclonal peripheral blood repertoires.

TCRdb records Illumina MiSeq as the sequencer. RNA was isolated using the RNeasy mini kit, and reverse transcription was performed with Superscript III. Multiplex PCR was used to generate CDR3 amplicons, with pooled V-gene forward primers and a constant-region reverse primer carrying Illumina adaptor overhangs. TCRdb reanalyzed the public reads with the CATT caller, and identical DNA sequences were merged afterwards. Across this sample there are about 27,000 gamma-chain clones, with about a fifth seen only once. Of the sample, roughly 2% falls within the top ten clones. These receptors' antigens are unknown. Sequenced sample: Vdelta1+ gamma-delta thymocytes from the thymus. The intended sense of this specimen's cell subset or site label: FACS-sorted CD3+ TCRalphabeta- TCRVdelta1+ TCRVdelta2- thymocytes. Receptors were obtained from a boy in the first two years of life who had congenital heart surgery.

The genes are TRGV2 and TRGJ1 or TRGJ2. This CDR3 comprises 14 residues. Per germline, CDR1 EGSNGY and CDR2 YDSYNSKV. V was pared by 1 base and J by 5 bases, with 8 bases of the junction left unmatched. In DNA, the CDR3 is TGTGCCACCTGGGACGGCCGCGTGGATTATAAGAAACTCTTT. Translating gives CATWDGRVDYKKLF.

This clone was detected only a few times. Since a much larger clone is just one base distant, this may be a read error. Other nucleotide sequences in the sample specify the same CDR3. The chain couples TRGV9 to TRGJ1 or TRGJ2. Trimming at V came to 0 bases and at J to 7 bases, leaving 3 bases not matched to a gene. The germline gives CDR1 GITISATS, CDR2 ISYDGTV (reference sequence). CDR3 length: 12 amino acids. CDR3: CALWEVSYKKLF. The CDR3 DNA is TGTGCCTTGTGGGAGGTGAGCTATAAGAAACTCTTT.

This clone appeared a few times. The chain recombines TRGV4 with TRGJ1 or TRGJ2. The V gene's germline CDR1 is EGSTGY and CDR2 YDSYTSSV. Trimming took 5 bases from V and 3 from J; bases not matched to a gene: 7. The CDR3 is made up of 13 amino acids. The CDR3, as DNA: TGTGCCACCTGGGTCCCGTTTTATTATAAGAAACTCTTT. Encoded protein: CATWVPFYYKKLF.

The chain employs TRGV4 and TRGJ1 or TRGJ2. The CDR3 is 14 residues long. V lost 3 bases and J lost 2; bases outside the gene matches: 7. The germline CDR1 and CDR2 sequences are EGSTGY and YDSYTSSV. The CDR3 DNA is TGTGCCACCTGGGATTCTTGGCATTATTATAAGAAACTCTTT. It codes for CATWDSWHYYKKLF.

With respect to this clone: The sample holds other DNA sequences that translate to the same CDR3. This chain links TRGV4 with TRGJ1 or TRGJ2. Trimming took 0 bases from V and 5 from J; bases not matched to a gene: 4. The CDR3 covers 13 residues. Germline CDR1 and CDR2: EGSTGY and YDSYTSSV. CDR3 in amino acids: CATWDGRDYKKLF. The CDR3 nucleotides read TGTGCCACCTGGGATGGGCGTGATTATAAGAAACTCTTT.

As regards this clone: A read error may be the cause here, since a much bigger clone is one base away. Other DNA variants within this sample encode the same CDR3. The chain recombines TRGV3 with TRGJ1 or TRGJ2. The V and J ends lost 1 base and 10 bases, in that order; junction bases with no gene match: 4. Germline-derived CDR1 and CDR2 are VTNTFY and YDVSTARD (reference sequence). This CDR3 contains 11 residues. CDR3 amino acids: CATWDSPKKLF. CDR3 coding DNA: TGTGCCACCTGGGACAGCCCGAAGAAACTCTTT.

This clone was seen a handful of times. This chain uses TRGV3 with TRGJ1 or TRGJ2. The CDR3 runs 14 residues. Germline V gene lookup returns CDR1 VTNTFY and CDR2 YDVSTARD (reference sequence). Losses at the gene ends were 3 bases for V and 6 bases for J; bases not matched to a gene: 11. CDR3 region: CATWDGPYCYKKLF. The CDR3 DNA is TGTGCCACCTGGGACGGGCCGTATTGTTATAAGAAACTCTTT.

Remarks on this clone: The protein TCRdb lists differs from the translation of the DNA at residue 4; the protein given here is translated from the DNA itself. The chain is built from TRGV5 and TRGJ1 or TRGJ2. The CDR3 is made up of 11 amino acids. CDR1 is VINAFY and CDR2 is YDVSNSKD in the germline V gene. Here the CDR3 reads CATRDSHKKLF. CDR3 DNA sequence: TGTGCCACCAGGGACAGCCATAAGAAACTCTTT.

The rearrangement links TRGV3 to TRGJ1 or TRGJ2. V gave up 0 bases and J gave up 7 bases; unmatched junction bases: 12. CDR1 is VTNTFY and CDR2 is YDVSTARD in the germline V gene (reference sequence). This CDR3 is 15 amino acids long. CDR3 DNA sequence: TGTGCCACCTGGGACAGGCTCCCGCCTTGGTATAAGAAACTCTTT. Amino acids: CATWDRLPPWYKKLF.

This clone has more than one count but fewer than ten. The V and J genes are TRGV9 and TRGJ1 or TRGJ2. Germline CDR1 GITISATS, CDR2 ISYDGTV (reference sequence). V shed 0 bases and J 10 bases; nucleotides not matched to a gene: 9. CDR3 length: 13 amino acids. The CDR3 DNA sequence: TGTGCCTTGTGGGAGGTGCATGGAGAGAAGAAACTCTTT. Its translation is CALWEVHGEKKLF.

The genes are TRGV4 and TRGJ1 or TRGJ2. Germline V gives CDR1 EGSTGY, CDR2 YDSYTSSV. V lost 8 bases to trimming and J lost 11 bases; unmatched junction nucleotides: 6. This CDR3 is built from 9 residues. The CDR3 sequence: CATSMEKLF. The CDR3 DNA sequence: TGTGCCACCTCCATGGAGAAACTCTTT.

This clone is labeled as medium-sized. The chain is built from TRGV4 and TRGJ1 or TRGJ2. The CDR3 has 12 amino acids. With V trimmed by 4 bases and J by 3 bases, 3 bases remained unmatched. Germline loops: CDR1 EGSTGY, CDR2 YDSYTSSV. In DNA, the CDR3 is TGTGCCACCTGGGACTTTTATTATAAGAAACTCTTT. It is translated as CATWDFYYKKLF.

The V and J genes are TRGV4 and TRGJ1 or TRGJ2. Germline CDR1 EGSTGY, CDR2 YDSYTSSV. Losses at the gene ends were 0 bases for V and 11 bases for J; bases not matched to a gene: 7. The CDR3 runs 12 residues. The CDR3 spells CATWDGLLQKLF. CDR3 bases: TGTGCCACCTGGGATGGGCTGTTACAGAAACTCTTT.

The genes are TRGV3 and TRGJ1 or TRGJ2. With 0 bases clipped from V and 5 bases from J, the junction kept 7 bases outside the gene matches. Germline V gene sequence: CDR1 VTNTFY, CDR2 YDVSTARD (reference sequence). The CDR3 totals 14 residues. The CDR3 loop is CATWDRRYHYKKLF. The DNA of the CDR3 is TGTGCCACCTGGGACAGGCGATATCATTATAAGAAACTCTTT.

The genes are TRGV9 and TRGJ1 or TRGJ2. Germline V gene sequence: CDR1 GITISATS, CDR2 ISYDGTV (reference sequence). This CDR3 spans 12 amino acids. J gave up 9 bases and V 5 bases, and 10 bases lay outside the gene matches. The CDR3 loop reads CALWVSGGKKLF. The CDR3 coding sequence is TGTGCCTTGTGGGTGTCCGGAGGTAAGAAACTCTTT.

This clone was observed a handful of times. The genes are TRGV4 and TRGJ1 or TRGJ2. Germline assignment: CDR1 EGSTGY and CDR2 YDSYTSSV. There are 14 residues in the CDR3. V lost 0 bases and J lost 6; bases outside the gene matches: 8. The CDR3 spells CATWDGAAFYKKLF. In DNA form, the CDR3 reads TGTGCCACCTGGGATGGGGCTGCTTTTTATAAGAAACTCTTT.

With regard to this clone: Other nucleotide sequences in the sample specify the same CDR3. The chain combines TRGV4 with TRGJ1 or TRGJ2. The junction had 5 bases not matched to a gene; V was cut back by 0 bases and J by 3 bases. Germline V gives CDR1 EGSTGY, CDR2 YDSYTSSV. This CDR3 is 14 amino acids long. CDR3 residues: CATWDGQIYYKKLF. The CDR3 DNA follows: TGTGCCACCTGGGATGGGCAGATTTATTATAAGAAACTCTTT.

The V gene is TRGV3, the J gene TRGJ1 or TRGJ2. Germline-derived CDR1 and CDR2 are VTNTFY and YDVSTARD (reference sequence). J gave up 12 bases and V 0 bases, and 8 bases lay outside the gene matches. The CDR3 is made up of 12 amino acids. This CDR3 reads CATWDRPDGKLF. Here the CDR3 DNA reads TGTGCCACCTGGGACAGGCCGGATGGGAAACTCTTT.

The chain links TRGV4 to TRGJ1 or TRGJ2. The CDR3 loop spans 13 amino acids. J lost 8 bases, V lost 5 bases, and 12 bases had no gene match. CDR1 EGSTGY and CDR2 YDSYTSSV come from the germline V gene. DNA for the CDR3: TGTGCCACCTGGGCCCCTTTGGGGAATAAGAAACTCTTT. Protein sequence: CATWAPLGNKKLF.

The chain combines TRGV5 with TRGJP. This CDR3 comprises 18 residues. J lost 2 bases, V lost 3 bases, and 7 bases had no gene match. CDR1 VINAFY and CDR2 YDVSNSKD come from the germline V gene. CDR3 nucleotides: TGTGCCACCTGGGACGGTTGCCGGCAAGAGTTGGGCAAAAAAATCAAGGTATTT. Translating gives CATWDGCRQELGKKIKVF.

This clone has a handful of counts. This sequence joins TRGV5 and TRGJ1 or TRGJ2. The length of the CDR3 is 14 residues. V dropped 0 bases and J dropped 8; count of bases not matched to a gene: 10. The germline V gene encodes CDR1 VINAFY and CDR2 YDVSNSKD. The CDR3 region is CATWDRRERNKKLF. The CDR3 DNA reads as TGTGCCACCTGGGACAGGCGGGAGAGGAATAAGAAACTCTTT.

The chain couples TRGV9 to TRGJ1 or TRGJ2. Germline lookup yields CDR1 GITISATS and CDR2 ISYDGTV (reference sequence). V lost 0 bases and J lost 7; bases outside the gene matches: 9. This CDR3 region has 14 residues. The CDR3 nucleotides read TGTGCCTTGTGGGAGGTGCAAACTGAGTATAAGAAACTCTTT. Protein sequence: CALWEVQTEYKKLF.

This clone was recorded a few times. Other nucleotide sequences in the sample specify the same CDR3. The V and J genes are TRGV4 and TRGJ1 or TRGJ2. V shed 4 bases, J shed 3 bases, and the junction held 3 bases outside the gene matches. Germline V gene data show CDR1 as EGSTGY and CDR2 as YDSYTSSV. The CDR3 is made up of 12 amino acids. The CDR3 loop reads CATWERYYKKLF. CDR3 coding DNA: TGTGCCACCTGGGAACGTTATTATAAGAAACTCTTT.

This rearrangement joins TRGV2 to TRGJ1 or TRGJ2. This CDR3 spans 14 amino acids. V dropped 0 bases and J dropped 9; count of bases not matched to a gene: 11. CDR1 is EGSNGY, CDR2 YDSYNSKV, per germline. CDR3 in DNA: TGTGCCACCTGGGACGGGCCCGATTGGGGTAAGAAACTCTTT. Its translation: CATWDGPDWGKKLF.

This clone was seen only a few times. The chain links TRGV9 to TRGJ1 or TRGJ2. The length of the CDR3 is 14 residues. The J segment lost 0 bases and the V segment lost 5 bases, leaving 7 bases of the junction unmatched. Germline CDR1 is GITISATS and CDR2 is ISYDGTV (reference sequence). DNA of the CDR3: TGTGCCTTGTGGGGGAAACGGAATTATTATAAGAAACTCTTT. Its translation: CALWGKRNYYKKLF.

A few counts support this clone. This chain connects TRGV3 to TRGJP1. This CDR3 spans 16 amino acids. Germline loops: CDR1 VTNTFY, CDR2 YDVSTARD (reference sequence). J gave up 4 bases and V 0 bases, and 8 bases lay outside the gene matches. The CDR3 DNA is TGTGCCACCTGGGACAGGCCAAAGGGCACTGGTTGGTTCAAGATATTT. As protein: CATWDRPKGTGWFKIF.

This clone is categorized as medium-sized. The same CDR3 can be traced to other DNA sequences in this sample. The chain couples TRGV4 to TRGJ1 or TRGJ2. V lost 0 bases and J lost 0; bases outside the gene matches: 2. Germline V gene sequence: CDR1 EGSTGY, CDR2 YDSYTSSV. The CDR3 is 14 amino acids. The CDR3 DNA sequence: TGTGCCACCTGGGATGGGCTGAATTATTATAAGAAACTCTTT. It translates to CATWDGLNYYKKLF.

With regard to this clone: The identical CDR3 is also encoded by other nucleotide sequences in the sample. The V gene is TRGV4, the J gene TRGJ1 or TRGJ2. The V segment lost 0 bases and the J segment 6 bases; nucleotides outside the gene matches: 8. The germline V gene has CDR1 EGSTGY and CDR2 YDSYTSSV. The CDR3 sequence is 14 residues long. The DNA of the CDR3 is TGTGCCACCTGGGATGGGCCAGGGAGTTATAAGAAACTCTTT. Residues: CATWDGPGSYKKLF.

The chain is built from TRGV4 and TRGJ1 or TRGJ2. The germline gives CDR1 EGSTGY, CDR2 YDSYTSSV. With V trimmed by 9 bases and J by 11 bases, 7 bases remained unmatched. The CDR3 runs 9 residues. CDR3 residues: CATNAEKLF. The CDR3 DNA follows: TGTGCCACCAATGCGGAGAAACTCTTT.

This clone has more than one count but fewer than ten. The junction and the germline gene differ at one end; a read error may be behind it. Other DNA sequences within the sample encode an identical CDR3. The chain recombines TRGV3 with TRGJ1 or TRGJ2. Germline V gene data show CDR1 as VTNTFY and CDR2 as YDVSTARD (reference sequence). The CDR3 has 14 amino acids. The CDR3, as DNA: TGTGCCACTTGGGACAGGCCAGGTTATTATAAGAAACTCTTT. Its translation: CATWDRPGYYKKLF.

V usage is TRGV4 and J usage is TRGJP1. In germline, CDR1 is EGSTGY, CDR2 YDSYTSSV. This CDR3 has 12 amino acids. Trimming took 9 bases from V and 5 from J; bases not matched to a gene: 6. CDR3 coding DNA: TGTGCCACCCATCGGACTGGTTGGTTCAAGATATTT. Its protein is CATHRTGWFKIF.

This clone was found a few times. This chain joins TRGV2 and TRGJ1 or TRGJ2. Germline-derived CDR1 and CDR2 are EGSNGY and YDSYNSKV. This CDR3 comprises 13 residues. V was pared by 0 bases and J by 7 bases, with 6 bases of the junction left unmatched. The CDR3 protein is CATWDGPQYKKLF. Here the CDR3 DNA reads TGTGCCACCTGGGACGGGCCACAGTATAAGAAACTCTTT.